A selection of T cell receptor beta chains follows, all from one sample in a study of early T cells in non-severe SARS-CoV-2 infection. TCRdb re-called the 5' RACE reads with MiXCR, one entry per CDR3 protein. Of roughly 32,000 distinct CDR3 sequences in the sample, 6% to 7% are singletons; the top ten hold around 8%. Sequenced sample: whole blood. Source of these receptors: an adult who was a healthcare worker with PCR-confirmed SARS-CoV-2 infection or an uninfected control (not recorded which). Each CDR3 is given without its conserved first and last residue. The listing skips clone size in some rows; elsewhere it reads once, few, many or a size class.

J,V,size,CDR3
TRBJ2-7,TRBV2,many,ASRARWGSSYEQY
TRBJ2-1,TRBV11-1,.,ASSFSSTFYNEQF
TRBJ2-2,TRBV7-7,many,ASSLTGAGELF
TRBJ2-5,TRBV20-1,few,SARGGRDFKRETQY
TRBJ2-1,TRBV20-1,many,SARDPRTGAYNEQF
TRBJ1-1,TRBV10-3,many,AISVKGTEAF
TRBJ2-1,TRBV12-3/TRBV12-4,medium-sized,ASSEERGSYNEQF
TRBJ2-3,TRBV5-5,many,ASSLVGDTQY
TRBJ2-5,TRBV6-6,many,ASSPGLAGGPKTQY
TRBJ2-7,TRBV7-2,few,ASSSSSGDTYEQY
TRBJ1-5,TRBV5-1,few,ASSLAGVPYQPQH
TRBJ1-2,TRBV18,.,ASSPPTTGARGYT
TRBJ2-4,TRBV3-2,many,ASSQGGAGLAKNIQY
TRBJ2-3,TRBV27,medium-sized,ASSIGLTDTQY
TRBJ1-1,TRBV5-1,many,ASSPLGRSNTEAF
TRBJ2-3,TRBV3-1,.,ASSRRAGRTDTQY